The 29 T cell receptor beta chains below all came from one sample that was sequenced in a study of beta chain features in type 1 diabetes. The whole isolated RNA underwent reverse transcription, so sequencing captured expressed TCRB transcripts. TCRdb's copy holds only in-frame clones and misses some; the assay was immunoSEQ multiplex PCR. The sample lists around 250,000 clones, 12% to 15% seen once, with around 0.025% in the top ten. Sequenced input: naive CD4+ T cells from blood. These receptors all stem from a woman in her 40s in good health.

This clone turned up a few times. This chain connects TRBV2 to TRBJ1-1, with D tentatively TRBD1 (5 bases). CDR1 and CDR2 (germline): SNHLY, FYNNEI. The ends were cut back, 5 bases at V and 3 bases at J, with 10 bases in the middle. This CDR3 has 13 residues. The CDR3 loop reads CASSSGIDTEAFF. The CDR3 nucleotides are TGTGCCAGCAGTTCAGGGATTGACACTGAAGCTTTCTTT.

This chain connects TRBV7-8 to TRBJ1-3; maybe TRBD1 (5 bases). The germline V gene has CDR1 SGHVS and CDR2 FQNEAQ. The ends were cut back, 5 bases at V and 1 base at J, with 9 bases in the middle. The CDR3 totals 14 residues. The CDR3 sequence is CASSIGGSGNTIYF. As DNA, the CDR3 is TGTGCCAGCAGCATCGGGGGGTCTGGAAACACCATATATTTT. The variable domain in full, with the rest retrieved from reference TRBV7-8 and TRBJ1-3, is GAGVSQSPRYKVAKRGQDVALRCDPISGHVSLFWYQQALGQGPEFLTYFQNEAQLDKSGLPSDRFFAERPEGSVSTLKIQRTQQEDSAVYLCASSIGGSGNTIYFGEGSWLTVV.

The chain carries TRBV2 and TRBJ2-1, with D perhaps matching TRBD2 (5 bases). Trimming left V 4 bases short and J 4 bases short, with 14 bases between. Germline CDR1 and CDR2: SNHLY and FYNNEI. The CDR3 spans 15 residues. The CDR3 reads CASSGRLSGYNEQFF. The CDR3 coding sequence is TGTGCCAGCAGTGGAAGGCTATCGGGGTACAATGAGCAGTTCTTC.

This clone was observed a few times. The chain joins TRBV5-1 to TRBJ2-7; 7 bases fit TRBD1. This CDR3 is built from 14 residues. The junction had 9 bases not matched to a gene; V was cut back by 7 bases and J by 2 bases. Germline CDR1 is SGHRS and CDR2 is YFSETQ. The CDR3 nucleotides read TGCGCCAGCCACTTCGAGACAGGGCCCTACGAGCAGTACTTC. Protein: CASHFETGPYEQYF.

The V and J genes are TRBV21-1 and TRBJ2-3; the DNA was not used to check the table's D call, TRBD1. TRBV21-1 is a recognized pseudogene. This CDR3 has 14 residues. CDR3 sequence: CASSKEWRTDTQYF. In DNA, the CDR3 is TGTGCCAGCAGCAAAGAATGGCGCACAGATACGCAGTATTTT.

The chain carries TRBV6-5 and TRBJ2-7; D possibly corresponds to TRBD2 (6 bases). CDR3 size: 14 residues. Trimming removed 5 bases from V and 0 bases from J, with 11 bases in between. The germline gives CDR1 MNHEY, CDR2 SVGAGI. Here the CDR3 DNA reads TGTGCCAGCAGTCCAAGGACTATCTCCTACGAGCAGTACTTC. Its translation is CASSPRTISYEQYF.

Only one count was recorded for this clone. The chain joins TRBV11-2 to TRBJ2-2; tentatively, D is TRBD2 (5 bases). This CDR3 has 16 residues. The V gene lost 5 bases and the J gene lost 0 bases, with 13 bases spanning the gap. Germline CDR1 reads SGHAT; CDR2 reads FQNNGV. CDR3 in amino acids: CASSLGRGTNTGELFF. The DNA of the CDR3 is TGTGCCAGCAGCCTTGGCCGGGGTACGAACACCGGGGAGCTGTTTTTT. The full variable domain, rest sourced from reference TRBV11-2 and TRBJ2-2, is EAGVAQSPRYKIIEKRQSVAFWCNPISGHATLYWYQQILGQGPKLLIQFQNNGVVDDSQLPKDRFSAERLKGVDSTLKIQPAKLEDSAVYLCASSLGRGTNTGELFFGEGSRLTVL.

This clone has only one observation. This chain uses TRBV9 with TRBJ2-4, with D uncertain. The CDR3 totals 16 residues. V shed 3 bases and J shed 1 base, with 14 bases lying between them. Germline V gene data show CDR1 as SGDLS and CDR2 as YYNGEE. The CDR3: CASSETAHGAKNIQYF. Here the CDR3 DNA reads TGTGCCAGCAGCGAAACTGCCCACGGGGCCAAAAACATTCAGTACTTC.

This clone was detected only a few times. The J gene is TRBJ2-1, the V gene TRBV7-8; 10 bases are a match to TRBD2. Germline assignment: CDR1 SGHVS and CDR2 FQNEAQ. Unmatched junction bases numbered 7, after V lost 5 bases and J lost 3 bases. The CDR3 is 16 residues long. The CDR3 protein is CASSLGLASRYNEQFF. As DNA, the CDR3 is TGTGCCAGCAGCCTGGGACTAGCGAGCCGCTACAATGAGCAGTTCTTC. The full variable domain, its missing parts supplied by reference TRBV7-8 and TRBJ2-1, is GAGVSQSPRYKVAKRGQDVALRCDPISGHVSLFWYQQALGQGPEFLTYFQNEAQLDKSGLPSDRFFAERPEGSVSTLKIQRTQQEDSAVYLCASSLGLASRYNEQFFGPGTRLTVL.

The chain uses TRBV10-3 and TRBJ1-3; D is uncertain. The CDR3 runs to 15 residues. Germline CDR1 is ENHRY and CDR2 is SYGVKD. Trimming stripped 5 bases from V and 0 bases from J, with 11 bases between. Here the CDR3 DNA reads TGTGCCATCAGTCTACAGCTCTCCTCTGGAAACACCATATATTTT. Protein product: CAISLQLSSGNTIYF.

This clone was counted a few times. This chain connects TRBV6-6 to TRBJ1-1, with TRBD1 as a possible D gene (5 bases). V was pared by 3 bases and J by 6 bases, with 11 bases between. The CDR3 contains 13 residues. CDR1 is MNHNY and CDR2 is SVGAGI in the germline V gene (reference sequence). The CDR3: CASSYSGGAEAFF. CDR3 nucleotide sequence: TGTGCCAGCAGTTATTCCGGGGGGGCTGAAGCTTTCTTT.

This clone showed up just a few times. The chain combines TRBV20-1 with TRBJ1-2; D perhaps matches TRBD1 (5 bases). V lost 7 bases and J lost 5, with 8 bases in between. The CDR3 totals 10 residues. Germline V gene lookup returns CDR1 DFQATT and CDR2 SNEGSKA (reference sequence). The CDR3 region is CSVSGYGYTF. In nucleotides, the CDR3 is TGCAGTGTTTCAGGGTATGGCTACACCTTC.

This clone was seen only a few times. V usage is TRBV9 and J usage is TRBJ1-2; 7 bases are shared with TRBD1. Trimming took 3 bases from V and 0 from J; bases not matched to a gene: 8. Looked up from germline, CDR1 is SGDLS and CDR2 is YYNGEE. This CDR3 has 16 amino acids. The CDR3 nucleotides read TGTGCCAGCAGCGATCCCTTGGGACAGACTAACTATGGCTACACCTTC. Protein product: CASSDPLGQTNYGYTF.

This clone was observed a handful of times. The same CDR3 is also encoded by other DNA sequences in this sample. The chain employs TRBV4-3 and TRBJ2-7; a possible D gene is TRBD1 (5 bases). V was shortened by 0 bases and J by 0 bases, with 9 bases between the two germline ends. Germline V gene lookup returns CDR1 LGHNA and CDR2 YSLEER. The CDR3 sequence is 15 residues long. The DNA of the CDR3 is TGCGCCAGCAGCCAAGATGGTAGGGGCTCCTACGAGCAGTACTTC. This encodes CASSQDGRGSYEQYF.

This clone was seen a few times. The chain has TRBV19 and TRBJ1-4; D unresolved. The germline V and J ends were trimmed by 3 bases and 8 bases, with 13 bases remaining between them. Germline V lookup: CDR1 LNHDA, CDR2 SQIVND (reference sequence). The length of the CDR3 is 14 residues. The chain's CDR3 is CASSIGVTGEKLFF. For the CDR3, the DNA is TGTGCCAGTAGTATCGGGGTGACGGGCGAAAAACTGTTTTTT. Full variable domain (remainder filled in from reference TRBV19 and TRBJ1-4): DGGITQSPKYLFRKEGQNVTLSCEQNLNHDAMYWYRQDPGQGLRLIYYSQIVNDFQKGDIAEGYSVSREKKESFPLTVTSAQKNPTAFYLCASSIGVTGEKLFFGSGTQLSVL.

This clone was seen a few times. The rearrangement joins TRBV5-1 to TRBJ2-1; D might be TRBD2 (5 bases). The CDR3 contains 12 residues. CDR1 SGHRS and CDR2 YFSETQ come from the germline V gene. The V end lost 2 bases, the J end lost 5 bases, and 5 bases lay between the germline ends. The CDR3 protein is CASSFGNNEQFF. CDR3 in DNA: TGCGCCAGCAGCTTCGGGAACAATGAGCAGTTCTTC.

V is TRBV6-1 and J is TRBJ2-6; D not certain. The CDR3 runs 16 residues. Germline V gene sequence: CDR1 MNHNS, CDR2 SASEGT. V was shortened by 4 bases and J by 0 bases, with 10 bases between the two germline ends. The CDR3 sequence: CASSGHAISGANVLTF. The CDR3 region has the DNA TGTGCCAGCAGTGGACACGCGATCTCTGGGGCCAACGTCCTGACTTTC.

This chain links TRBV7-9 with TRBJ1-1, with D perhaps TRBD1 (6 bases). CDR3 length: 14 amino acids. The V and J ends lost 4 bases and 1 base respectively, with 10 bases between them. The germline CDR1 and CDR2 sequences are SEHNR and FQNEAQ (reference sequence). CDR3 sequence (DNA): TGTGCCAGCAGCTCAGAGGGACAGAACACTGAAGCTTTCTTT. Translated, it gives CASSSEGQNTEAFF.

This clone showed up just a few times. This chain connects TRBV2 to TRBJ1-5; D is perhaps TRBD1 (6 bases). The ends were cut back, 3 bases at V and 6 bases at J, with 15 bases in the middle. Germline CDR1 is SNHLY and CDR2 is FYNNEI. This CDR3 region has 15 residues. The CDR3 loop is CASSDQGGAGQPQHF. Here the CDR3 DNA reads TGTGCCAGCAGTGACCAAGGGGGGGCTGGTCAGCCCCAGCATTTT.

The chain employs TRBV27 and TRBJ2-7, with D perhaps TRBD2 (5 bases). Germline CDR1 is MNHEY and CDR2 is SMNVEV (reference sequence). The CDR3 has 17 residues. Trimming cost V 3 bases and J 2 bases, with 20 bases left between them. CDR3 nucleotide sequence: TGTGCCAGCAGTTTTCGTATTCGGGAAAACTCGGCCTACGAGCAGTACTTC. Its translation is CASSFRIRENSAYEQYF.

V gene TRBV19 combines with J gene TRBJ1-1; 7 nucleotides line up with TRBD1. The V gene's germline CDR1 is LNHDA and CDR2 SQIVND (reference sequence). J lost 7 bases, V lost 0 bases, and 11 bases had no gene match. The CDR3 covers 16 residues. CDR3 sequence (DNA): TGTGCCAGTAGTATAGATCGTGGAGGGGGCGGGAATGAAGCTTTCTTT. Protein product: CASSIDRGGGGNEAFF.

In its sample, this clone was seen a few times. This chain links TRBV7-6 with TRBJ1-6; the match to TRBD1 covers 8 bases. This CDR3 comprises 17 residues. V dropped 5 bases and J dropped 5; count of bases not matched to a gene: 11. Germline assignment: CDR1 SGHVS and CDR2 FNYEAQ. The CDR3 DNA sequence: TGTGCCAGCAGCCTGAGGACAGGGAGGACTGATAATTCACCCCTCCACTTT. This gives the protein CASSLRTGRTDNSPLHF.

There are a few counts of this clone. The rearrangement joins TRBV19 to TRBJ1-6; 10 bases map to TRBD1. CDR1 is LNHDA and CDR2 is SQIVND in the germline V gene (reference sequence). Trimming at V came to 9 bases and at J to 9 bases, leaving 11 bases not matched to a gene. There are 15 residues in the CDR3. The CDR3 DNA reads TGTGCCAGCAGGTGGGGGACAGGGGCTACTTCACCCCTCCACTTT. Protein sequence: CASRWGTGATSPLHF.

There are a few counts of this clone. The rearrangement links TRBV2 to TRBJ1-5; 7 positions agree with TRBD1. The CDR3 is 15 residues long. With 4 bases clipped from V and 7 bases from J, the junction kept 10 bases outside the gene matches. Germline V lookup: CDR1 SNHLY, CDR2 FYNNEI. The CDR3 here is CASSVRQGPQQPQHF. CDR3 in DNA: TGTGCCAGCAGTGTCCGACAGGGCCCCCAACAGCCCCAGCATTTT.

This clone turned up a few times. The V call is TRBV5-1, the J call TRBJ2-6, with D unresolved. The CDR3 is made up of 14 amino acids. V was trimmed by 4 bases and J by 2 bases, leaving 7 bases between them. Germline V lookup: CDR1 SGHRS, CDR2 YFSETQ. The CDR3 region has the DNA TGCGCCAGCAGCCCCGGTCCTGGGGCCAACGTCCTGACTTTC. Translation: CASSPGPGANVLTF.

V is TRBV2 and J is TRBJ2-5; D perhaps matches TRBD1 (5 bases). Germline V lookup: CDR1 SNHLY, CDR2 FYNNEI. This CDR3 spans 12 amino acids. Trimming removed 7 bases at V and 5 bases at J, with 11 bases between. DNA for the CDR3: TGTGCCAGCATCGAGCAGGGTGAGACCCAGTACTTC. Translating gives CASIEQGETQYF.

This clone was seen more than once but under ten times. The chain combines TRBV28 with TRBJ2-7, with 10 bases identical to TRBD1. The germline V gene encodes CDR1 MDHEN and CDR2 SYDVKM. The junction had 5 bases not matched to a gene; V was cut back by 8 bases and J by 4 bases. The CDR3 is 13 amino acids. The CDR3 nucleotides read TGTGCCAGCTGGGGACAGGGGCCTTACGAGCAGTACTTC. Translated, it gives CASWGQGPYEQYF.

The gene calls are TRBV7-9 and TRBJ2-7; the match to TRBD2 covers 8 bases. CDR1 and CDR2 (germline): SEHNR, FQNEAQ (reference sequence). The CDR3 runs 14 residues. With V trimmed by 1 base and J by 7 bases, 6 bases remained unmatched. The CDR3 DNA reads TGTGCCAGCAGCTTAGAAAGGACTAGCTGGGAGCAGTACTTC. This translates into CASSLERTSWEQYF. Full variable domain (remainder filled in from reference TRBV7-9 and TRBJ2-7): DTGVSQNPRHKITKRGQNVTFRCDPISEHNRLYWYRQTLGQGPEFLTYFQNEAQLEKSRLLSDRFSAERPKGSFSTLEIQRTEQGDSAMYLCASSLERTSWEQYFGPGTRLTVT.

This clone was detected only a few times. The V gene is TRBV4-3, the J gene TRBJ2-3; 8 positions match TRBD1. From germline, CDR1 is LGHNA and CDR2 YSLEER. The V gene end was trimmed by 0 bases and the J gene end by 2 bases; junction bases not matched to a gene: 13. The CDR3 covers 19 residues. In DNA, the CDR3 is TGCGCCAGCAGCCAAGATGAGGTGGGCAGGGGGCAGGTCACAGATACGCAGTATTTT. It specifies CASSQDEVGRGQVTDTQYF.